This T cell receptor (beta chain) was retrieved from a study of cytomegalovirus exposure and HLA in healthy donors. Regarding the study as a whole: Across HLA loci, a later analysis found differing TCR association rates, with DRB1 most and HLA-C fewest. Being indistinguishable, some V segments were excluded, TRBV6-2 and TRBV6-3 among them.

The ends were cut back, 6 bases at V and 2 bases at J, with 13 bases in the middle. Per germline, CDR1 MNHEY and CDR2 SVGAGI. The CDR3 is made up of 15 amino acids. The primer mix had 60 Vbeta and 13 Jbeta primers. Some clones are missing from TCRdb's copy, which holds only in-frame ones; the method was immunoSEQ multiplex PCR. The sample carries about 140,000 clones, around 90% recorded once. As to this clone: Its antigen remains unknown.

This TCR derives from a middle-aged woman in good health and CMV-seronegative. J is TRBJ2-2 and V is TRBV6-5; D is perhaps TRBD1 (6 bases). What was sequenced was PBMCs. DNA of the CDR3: TGTGCCAGCAGGGGTAGGACAGACAACACCGGGGAGCTGTTTTTT. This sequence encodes CASRGRTDNTGELFF.